This note documents a single TCR beta chain sequence. Sequencing used immunoSEQ multiplex PCR; TCRdb keeps in-frame clones, though not all of them. The data show tens of thousands of clones, around 94% seen once. This entry comes from a study of T cell changes during pregnancy in multiple sclerosis. Deletions cut 6 bases from V and 6 bases from J, with 8 bases between. Germline V lookup: CDR1 SQVTM, CDR2 ANQGSEA. This CDR3 spans 10 amino acids. This clonotype was obtained from a female donor in good health, enrolled as a control in a pregnancy study. The sample here was peripheral blood, taken in the third trimester of pregnancy. This chain uses TRBV29-1 with TRBJ1-2, with D uncertain. The CDR3 sequence: CSVIGDGYTF. In nucleotides, the CDR3 is TGCAGCGTGATCGGGGATGGCTACACCTTC.